The TCR beta chain described here comes from a study of tumor-infiltrating lymphocytes in localized non-small cell lung cancer. The overall study: Several tumor histologies, both smoking statuses, and some post-neoadjuvant chemotherapy samples were included. Study-wide results and caveats: Technical variation could not be separated from intratumor heterogeneity here. No T-cell fraction difference was seen between IM1 and IM2 tumors.

Unmatched junction bases numbered 3, after V lost 4 bases and J lost 11 bases. Germline values: CDR1 SGHNT, CDR2 YENEEA. The CDR3 is 12 residues long. TCRdb's table, derived via immunoSEQ multiplex PCR, lists solely in-frame clones and lacks some. Of fewer than 20,000 clones in the sample, 70% to 80% were seen once. Concerning this clone: Its specificity is unknown.

The receptor comes from a human donor with non-small cell lung cancer. J is TRBJ2-1 and V is TRBV11-3; 9 nucleotides agree with TRBD1. The sample was lung tumor tissue. CDR3 DNA: TGTGCCAGCAGCTCAGGACAGGGGAAGCAGTTCTTC. Amino acids: CASSSGQGKQFF.